Listed below are T cell receptor beta chains from one sample, sequenced in a study of T cell responses to AZD1222 COVID-19 vaccine. Measured with immunoSEQ multiplex PCR; TCRdb has only the in-frame clones, and not every one. The sample lists about 130,000 clones, 90% to 95% occurring once. This specimen was peripheral blood, taken on day 0 of AZD1222 vaccination. The receptors come from an adult in good health. Each CDR3 is given with its conserved first and last residue. The D gene is left open where the match is weak. Clone size is given for some rows only: seen once, a few or many times, or a class if the clone is expanded.

j_call d_call v_call clone_size cdr3_aa
TRBJ1-5 - TRBV19 - CASSTDRFENQPQHF
TRBJ1-2 - TRBV7-9 - CASSRRETDSNYGYTF
TRBJ2-7 - TRBV9 - CASSVDNTPYEQYF
TRBJ1-1 - TRBV3-1/TRBV3-2 - CASSQDGIRNTEAFF
TRBJ1-2 - TRBV28 once CASSRGSNYGYTF
TRBJ2-7 - TRBV4-3 - CASSQATGRYEQYF
TRBJ2-2 - TRBV29-1 - CSATYSGAGELFF
TRBJ1-1 - TRBV30 - CAWSVAGNTEAFF
TRBJ2-3 - TRBV7-3 - CASSSPEDGQDTQYF
TRBJ1-2 - TRBV29-1 once CSVDSGPGYTF
TRBJ1-5 - TRBV18 - CASSPGAGAQPQHF
TRBJ1-1 - TRBV6-1 - CASSEFGNEAFF
TRBJ1-3 - TRBV12-3/TRBV12-4 - CASSLGNTIYF
TRBJ1-1 - TRBV5-6 few CASSSGWGAEAFF
TRBJ1-6 - TRBV7-3 - CASFEAGGNSPLHF
TRBJ1-4 - TRBV5-5 - CASSFNGVLYSREKLFF
TRBJ1-2 - TRBV4-3 - CASSQESSGAAGGYTF
TRBJ1-5 TRBD1 TRBV19 - CASSGLRQGAQPQHF
TRBJ1-1 - TRBV5-6 - CASSFGTSIEAFF
TRBJ2-1 TRBD2 TRBV9 few CASSGPGGSSYNEQFF
TRBJ1-1 TRBD1 TRBV6-5 - CASSEGQGYTEAFF
TRBJ2-5 - TRBV4-2 - CASSQVVGGRPYQETQYF
TRBJ1-5 - TRBV6-5 - CASSYSTGNQPQHF